The rows below give T cell receptor beta chains drawn from one sample of a study of T cell repertoires in cytomegalovirus infection. TCRdb processed the reads anew with MiXCR; each CDR3 protein has one entry. The sample consists of under 800,000 distinct CDR3 sequences, 20% to 30% of them appearing once. Sequences were obtained from CD8+ T cells from PBMCs. The receptors were gathered from a human donor in good health (CMV status not recorded). Some clones in this sample may be carry-over from other donors' samples. Each CDR3 is given with its conserved first and last residue.

v_call: TRBV7-9
j_call: TRBJ1-4
cdr3_length: 13
cdr3_aa: CASTWTGGEKLFF

v_call: TRBV7-8
j_call: TRBJ2-1
cdr3_length: 16
cdr3_aa: CASSSRASGGRDEQFF

v_call: TRBV12-5
j_call: TRBJ1-1
cdr3_length: 15
cdr3_aa: CASGSPFEENTEAFF

v_call: TRBV20-1
j_call: TRBJ1-6
cdr3_length: 16
cdr3_aa: CSARKQGVPYNSPLHF

v_call: TRBV7-9
j_call: TRBJ1-2
cdr3_length: 14
cdr3_aa: CASSQTGRIYGYTF

v_call: TRBV25-1
j_call: TRBJ2-3
cdr3_length: 15
cdr3_aa: CASSELGGGRDTQYF

v_call: TRBV12-5
j_call: TRBJ1-1
cdr3_length: 16
cdr3_aa: CASGWSTDTGNTEAFF

v_call: TRBV2
j_call: TRBJ2-2
cdr3_length: 15
cdr3_aa: CASSVRTDSLPALFF

v_call: TRBV7-9
j_call: TRBJ1-6
cdr3_length: 14
cdr3_aa: CASRLDRGDSPLHF

v_call: TRBV2
j_call: TRBJ2-1
cdr3_length: 14
cdr3_aa: CATHPRDRVDEQFF

v_call: TRBV7-2
j_call: TRBJ1-4
cdr3_length: 15
cdr3_aa: CASSLEVPVGEKLFF

v_call: TRBV29-1
j_call: TRBJ1-2
cdr3_length: 12
cdr3_aa: CSVRVGDYGYTF

v_call: TRBV7-2
j_call: TRBJ2-1
cdr3_length: 17
cdr3_aa: CASSLTGALSKYNEQFF

v_call: TRBV6-2/TRBV6-3
j_call: TRBJ2-2
cdr3_length: 18
cdr3_aa: CASRSRDSFLRVAGELFF

v_call: TRBV28
j_call: TRBJ1-5
cdr3_length: 15
cdr3_aa: CASSFFGQGNQPQHF

v_call: TRBV7-9
j_call: TRBJ1-1
cdr3_length: 14
cdr3_aa: CASSLGGPTVEAFF

v_call: TRBV5-6
j_call: TRBJ2-1
cdr3_length: 17
cdr3_aa: CASSLGGRLRSYNEQFF

v_call: TRBV15
j_call: TRBJ1-5
cdr3_length: 18
cdr3_aa: CATTRVPRDRDSNQPQHF

v_call: TRBV4-1
j_call: TRBJ2-7
cdr3_length: 15
cdr3_aa: CASSQEVRGTYEQYF

v_call: TRBV11-3
j_call: TRBJ2-2
cdr3_length: 14
cdr3_aa: CASSLGVDTGELFF

v_call: TRBV7-2
j_call: TRBJ2-5
cdr3_length: 16
cdr3_aa: CASSLGTGGVLETQYF

v_call: TRBV7-8
j_call: TRBJ2-1
cdr3_length: 15
cdr3_aa: CASSKWGGRYNEQFF

v_call: TRBV5-6
j_call: TRBJ2-1
cdr3_length: 17
cdr3_aa: CASSLGGGGDTYNEQFF

v_call: TRBV20-1
j_call: TRBJ2-1
cdr3_length: 15
cdr3_aa: CSARALAGGGNEQFF

v_call: TRBV7-2
j_call: TRBJ1-2
cdr3_length: 14
cdr3_aa: CASSLYGQADGYTF

v_call: TRBV12-5
j_call: TRBJ2-1
cdr3_length: 17
cdr3_aa: CASGSSLPGQGANEQFF

v_call: TRBV20-1
j_call: TRBJ2-7
cdr3_length: 13
cdr3_aa: CSALNGESYEQYF

v_call: TRBV3-1
j_call: TRBJ1-1
cdr3_length: 17
cdr3_aa: CASSQVGTGNTGTEAFF

v_call: TRBV19
j_call: TRBJ1-5
cdr3_length: 15
cdr3_aa: CASDSPFDSNQPQHF

v_call: TRBV7-2
j_call: TRBJ2-7
cdr3_length: 13
cdr3_aa: CASSLERVYEQYF

v_call: TRBV6-2/TRBV6-3
j_call: TRBJ1-5
cdr3_length: 16
cdr3_aa: CASSLQGATGNQPQHF

v_call: TRBV4-1
j_call: TRBJ2-2
cdr3_length: 15
cdr3_aa: CASSQDSLNTGELFF

v_call: TRBV14
j_call: TRBJ2-1
cdr3_length: 15
cdr3_aa: CASSQDYERRSEQFF

v_call: TRBV20-1
j_call: TRBJ2-1
cdr3_length: 17
cdr3_aa: CSARDFSGTTRVNEQFF

v_call: TRBV7-3
j_call: TRBJ2-2
cdr3_length: 17
cdr3_aa: CASSFSGTSANTGELFF

v_call: TRBV29-1
j_call: TRBJ2-1
cdr3_length: 13
cdr3_aa: CSVDTGGGNEQFF